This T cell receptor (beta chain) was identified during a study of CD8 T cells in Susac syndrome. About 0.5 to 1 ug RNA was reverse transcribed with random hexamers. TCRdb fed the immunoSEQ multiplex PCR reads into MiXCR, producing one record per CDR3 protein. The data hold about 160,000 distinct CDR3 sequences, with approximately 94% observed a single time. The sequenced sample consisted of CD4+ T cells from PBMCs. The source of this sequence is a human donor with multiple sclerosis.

CDR3 DNA sequence: TGTGCCAGCAGTCGGAACCTTAGGAATGCTGAAGCTTTCTTT. Its protein product is CASSRNLRNAEAFF. V usage is TRBV27 and J usage is TRBJ1-1, with D unclear. The CDR3 runs 14 residues. Trimming cost V 5 bases and J 6 bases, with 16 bases left between them. Germline-derived CDR1 and CDR2 are MNHEY and SMNVEV (reference sequence).